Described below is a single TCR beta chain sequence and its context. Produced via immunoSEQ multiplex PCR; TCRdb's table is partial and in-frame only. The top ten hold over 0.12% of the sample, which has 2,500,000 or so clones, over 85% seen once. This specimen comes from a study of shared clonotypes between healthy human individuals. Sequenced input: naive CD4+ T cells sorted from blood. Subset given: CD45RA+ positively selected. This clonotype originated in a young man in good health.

The CDR3 sequence: CSVEGGLAGETQYF. The CDR3 region has the DNA TGCAGCGTTGAAGGTGGGCTAGCGGGGGAGACCCAGTACTTC. J is TRBJ2-5 and V is TRBV29-1; TRBD2 aligns across 9 bases. With V trimmed by 1 base and J by 5 bases, 5 bases remained unmatched. There are 14 residues in the CDR3. Per germline, CDR1 SQVTM and CDR2 ANQGSEA.